This TCR beta chain was sequenced for a study of control samples from healthy donors and cancer patients. This clone was observed once. Profiled with immunoSEQ multiplex PCR; TCRdb holds only in-frame clones, not every one. The sample carries fewer than 120,000 clones, approximately 90% recorded once. Deletions cut 4 bases from V and 2 bases from J, with 12 bases between. Germline assignment: CDR1 SGHTA and CDR2 FQGTGA. This CDR3 has 16 amino acids. The specimen sequenced was PBMCs. The receptor comes from a woman aged 55-75 years with lung cancer. The chain combines TRBV7-3 with TRBJ2-6, with a weak D call TRBD1 (6 bases). The CDR3 spells CASSSRTVTGANVLTF. The CDR3 nucleotides are TGTGCCAGCAGCTCTAGGACAGTAACTGGGGCCAACGTCCTGACTTTC.